What follows are 13 T cell receptor beta chains derived from one specimen sequenced in a study of blood T cell repertoires in COVID-19. Sequencing used immunoSEQ multiplex PCR; TCRdb keeps in-frame clones, though not all of them. The profile covers hundreds of thousands of clones, with roughly 92% appearing a single time and over 0.75% taken by the ten largest. The sequencing sample was made of peripheral blood. These receptors all come from a man in his sixties with COVID-19, enrolled during active disease.

The CDR3, as DNA: TGTGCCAGCAGAGAGCCCCCGGACACTGAAGCTTTCTTT. The encoded protein is CASREPPDTEAFF. The rearrangement joins TRBV2 to TRBJ1-1, with D unclear. Trimming took 6 bases from V and 3 from J, leaving 11 bases between them. The CDR3 has 13 residues. Germline-derived CDR1 and CDR2 are SNHLY and FYNNEI.

V gene TRBV6-5 combines with J gene TRBJ2-2; no clear D. The CDR3 length is 14 residues. V dropped 8 bases and J dropped 1 base, with 11 bases sitting between them. Germline V gene sequence: CDR1 MNHEY, CDR2 SVGAGI. In nucleotides, the CDR3 is TGTGCCAGCGTGGGCTACCTGAACACCGGGGAGCTGTTTTTT. This codes for CASVGYLNTGELFF.

The chain is built from TRBV25-1 and TRBJ1-2; D perhaps matches TRBD1 (5 bases). V lost 3 bases, J lost 0 bases, and 11 bases lay in between. The length of the CDR3 is 15 residues. Per the germline V gene, CDR1 is MGHDK and CDR2 is SYGVNS. In DNA, the CDR3 is TGTGCCAGCAGTGATGACAGTGGAGCTAACTATGGCTACACCTTC. Residues: CASSDDSGANYGYTF.

The J gene is TRBJ2-5, the V gene TRBV15, with a tentative D call TRBD1 (6 bases). The germline V and J ends were trimmed by 1 base and 4 bases, with 19 bases remaining between them. Per germline, CDR1 LNHNV and CDR2 YYDKDF (reference sequence). This CDR3 contains 17 residues. CDR3 coding DNA: TGTGCCACCAGCAGAGCCCAGGACAGACGAGTTCCAGAGACCCAGTACTTC. It codes for CATSRAQDRRVPETQYF. The whole variable domain, filled in from reference TRBV15 and TRBJ2-5, reads DAMVIQNPRYQVTQFGKPVTLSCSQTLNHNVMYWYQQKSSQAPKLLFHYYDKDFNNEADTPDNFQSRRPNTSFCFLDIRSPGLGDTAMYLCATSRAQDRRVPETQYFGPGTRLLVL.

The chain joins TRBV27 to TRBJ1-2; weak D call: TRBD1 (5 bases). Looked up from germline, CDR1 is MNHEY and CDR2 is SMNVEV (reference sequence). CDR3 length: 17 residues. The V end lost 2 bases, the J end lost 8 bases, and 24 bases lay between the germline ends. CDR3 sequence reads: CASSLQRQGKGLKGYTF. The DNA for the CDR3 is TGTGCCAGCAGTTTACAACGTCAGGGAAAAGGTCTCAAGGGCTACACCTTC.

The chain carries TRBV10-3 and TRBJ2-1, with 9 bases that match TRBD2. The ends lost 8 bases at V and 7 bases at J; junction bases unmatched: 6. The germline gives CDR1 ENHRY, CDR2 SYGVKD. The CDR3 length is 13 residues. CDR3 in DNA: TGTGCCATCTCAGGGCTAGCGGGGAATGAGCAGTTCTTC. Translation gives CAISGLAGNEQFF.

This clone appeared a few times. This chain links TRBV7-3 with TRBJ2-2; a possible D gene is TRBD1 (6 bases). The V gene's germline CDR1 is SGHTA and CDR2 FQGTGA. This CDR3 has 16 amino acids. Trimming shortened V by 2 bases and J by 4 bases, and 14 bases separated the two germline ends. CDR3 amino acids: CASSLGGRVGTGELFF. CDR3 coding DNA: TGTGCCAGCAGCTTAGGGGGCAGGGTCGGCACCGGGGAGCTGTTTTTT.

This chain connects TRBV24-1 to TRBJ2-2, with TRBD2 as a possible D gene (6 bases). Trimming removed 3 bases from V and 7 bases from J, with 20 bases in between. In germline, CDR1 is KGHDR, CDR2 SFDVKD. This CDR3 region has 17 residues. CDR3 in DNA: TGTGCCACCAGTGATCCCCCCAGTGTGGGGCGGGGCGGGGAGCTGTTTTTT. Encoded protein: CATSDPPSVGRGGELFF.

V usage is TRBV24-1 and J usage is TRBJ2-3, with 10 nucleotides matching TRBD2. Germline V gene data show CDR1 as KGHDR and CDR2 as SFDVKD. V shed 3 bases and J 1 base; nucleotides not matched to a gene: 3. The CDR3 loop spans 16 amino acids. For the CDR3, the DNA is TGTGCCACCAGTGATGGGGGACTAGCGCGCACAGATACGCAGTATTTT. Its translation: CATSDGGLARTDTQYF.

The chain couples TRBV28 to TRBJ1-1; 11 nucleotides align to TRBD1. The germline V gene encodes CDR1 MDHEN and CDR2 SYDVKM. The CDR3 covers 17 residues. V gave up 3 bases and J gave up 4 bases; unmatched junction bases: 10. DNA for the CDR3: TGTGCCAGCAGTTTTAGCGGACAGGGGGCGCGGAGCACTGAAGCTTTCTTT. Its translation: CASSFSGQGARSTEAFF.

The chain carries TRBV28 and TRBJ2-7; 10 nucleotides line up with TRBD2. The germline CDR1 and CDR2 sequences are MDHEN and SYDVKM. The CDR3 totals 15 residues. J lost 2 bases, V lost 6 bases, and 7 bases had no gene match. CDR3 nucleotide sequence: TGTGCCAGCAGAGAGAGCGGGAGGGCGACCTACGAGCAGTACTTC. Protein: CASRESGRATYEQYF.

The genes are TRBV6-2 or TRBV6-3 and TRBJ2-5, with D possibly being TRBD1 (6 bases). CDR3 length: 17 residues. Germline V gene sequence: CDR1 MNHEY, CDR2 SVGEGT. V dropped 5 bases and J dropped 4 bases, with 23 bases sitting between them. The CDR3 reads CASSRILTGARGETQYF. The CDR3 coding sequence is TGTGCCAGCAGTCGTATACTGACAGGCGCGAGGGGAGAGACCCAGTACTTC.

The rearrangement links TRBV5-1 to TRBJ1-1, with 9 bases fitting TRBD1. CDR1 and CDR2 from the germline V gene are SGHRS and YFSETQ. With V trimmed by 5 bases and J by 0 bases, 11 bases remained unmatched. The CDR3 is made up of 17 amino acids. CDR3 in amino acids: CASRTLQGASVNTEAFF. CDR3 coding DNA: TGCGCCAGCAGGACCCTACAGGGGGCGTCGGTGAACACTGAAGCTTTCTTT. Full variable domain (outside the CDR3, taken from reference TRBV5-1 and TRBJ1-1): KAGVTQTPRYLIKTRGQQVTLSCSPISGHRSVSWYQQTPGQGLQFLFEYFSETQRNKGNFPGRFSGRQFSNSRSEMNVSTLELGDSALYLCASRTLQGASVNTEAFFGQGTRLTVV.